The rows below give T cell receptor beta chains drawn from one sample of a study of molecular identifiers for immune sequencing clone quantification. In TCRdb, the PCR reads were re-called with MiXCR into one record per CDR3 protein. The data contain approximately 590,000 distinct CDR3 sequences, less than 30% of them singletons. The sample consisted of naive CD8+ T cells from blood, with Jurkat cell RNA spiked in. The receptors were gathered from a human donor in good health. Some libraries in this study had Jurkat cell RNA spiked in. CDR3s leave out the opening cysteine and the closing phenylalanine or tryptophan.

>TRBV5-1
ASSRRGATNTEAF
>TRBV20-1
SARDLERDSTGELF
>TRBV14
ASSLQGIGADTQY
>TRBV19
ASSIGGGGAYEQY
>TRBV30
AWKEGSQPQH
>TRBV12-3/TRBV12-4
ASTLDGEAF
>TRBV6-2/TRBV6-3
ASSYDAFSVGADNQPQH
>TRBV27
ASSFPGTSGRAGGANVLT
>TRBV7-3
ASSPRGLSGANVLT
>TRBV14
ASSQDTEAF
>TRBV7-6
ASSRPPDTQY
>TRBV12-3/TRBV12-4
ARRTLFGLLGTEAF
>TRBV4-2
ASSRSGTGDTQY
>TRBV18
ASSPEDPGLAGGTSTDTQY
>TRBV5-3
ASSIAGNIQY
>TRBV7-9
ASSLNGWTDTQY
>TRBV6-2/TRBV6-3
ASSYAANEKLF
>TRBV7-3
ASSLAFGDASYNEQF
>TRBV4-1
ASSPQPSGGTASTDTQY
>TRBV5-1
ASSLSQSYEQY
>TRBV25-1
ASEQTGGNTEAF
>TRBV4-3
ASSHMQGNTEAF
>TRBV6-2/TRBV6-3
ATRDRGDEQY
>TRBV19
ASRGETSTDTQY
>TRBV10-3
AISKLGTTASGAEAF
>TRBV7-3
ASSLDRVGAGELF
>TRBV12-3/TRBV12-4
ASSFGGLGSSPLH
>TRBV18
ASSPPPRDLNEKLF
>TRBV29-1
SVGHSLYEQY
>TRBV7-2
ASSSTGERTEAF
>TRBV4-1
ASSQDPPTFYNSPLH
>TRBV27
ASSLLPGTGDSYNSPLH
>TRBV7-9
ASSFLGQGRQDTQY
>TRBV4-1
ASSPPGTYQPQH
>TRBV9
ASSVPVTGSGLAAPYEQY
>TRBV27
ASSLSVGLYNEQF
>TRBV29-1
SVDTSGRGTDTQY
>TRBV10-3
AISEPTGLNNEQF
>TRBV4-2
ASSQDGPASGLSYEQY
>TRBV12-3/TRBV12-4
ASSLAGGNTQETQY
>TRBV5-1
ASSLVTGTSDDVGTRETQY
>TRBV19
ASSLSEQVRAF
>TRBV5-1
ASSFAESNSPLH